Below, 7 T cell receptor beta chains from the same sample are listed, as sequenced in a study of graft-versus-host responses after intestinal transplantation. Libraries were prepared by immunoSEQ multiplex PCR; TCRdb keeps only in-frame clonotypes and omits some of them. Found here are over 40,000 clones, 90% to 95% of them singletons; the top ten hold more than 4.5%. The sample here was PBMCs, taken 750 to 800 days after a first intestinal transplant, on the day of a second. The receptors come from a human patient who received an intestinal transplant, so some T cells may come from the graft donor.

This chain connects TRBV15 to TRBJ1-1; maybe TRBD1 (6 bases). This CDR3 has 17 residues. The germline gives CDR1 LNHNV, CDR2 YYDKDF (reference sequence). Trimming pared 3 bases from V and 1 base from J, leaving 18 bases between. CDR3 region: CATSRSEGVRRNTEAFF. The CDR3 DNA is TGTGCCACCAGCAGGTCTGAGGGGGTGAGGAGGAACACTGAAGCTTTCTTT.

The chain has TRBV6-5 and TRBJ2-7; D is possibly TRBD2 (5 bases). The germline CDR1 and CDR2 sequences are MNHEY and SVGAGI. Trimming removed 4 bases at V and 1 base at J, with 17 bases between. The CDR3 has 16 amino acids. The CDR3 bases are TGTGCCAGCAGTTCAGAGGCAGCAGCGGTTTCCTACGAGCAGTACTTC. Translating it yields CASSSEAAAVSYEQYF.

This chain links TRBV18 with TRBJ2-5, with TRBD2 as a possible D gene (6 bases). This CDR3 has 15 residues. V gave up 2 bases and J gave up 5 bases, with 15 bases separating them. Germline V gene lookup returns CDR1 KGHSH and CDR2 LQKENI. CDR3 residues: CASSPIGAAGETQYF. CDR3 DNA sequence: TGTGCCAGCTCACCAATAGGGGCGGCGGGGGAGACCCAGTACTTC.

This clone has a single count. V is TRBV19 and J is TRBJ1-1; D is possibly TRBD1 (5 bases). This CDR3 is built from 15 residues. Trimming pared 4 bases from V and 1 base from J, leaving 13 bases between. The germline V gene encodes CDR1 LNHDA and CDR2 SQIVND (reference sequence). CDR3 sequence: CASSTRLGGNTEAFF. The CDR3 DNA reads TGTGCCAGTAGTACCCGGCTTGGGGGGAACACTGAAGCTTTCTTT. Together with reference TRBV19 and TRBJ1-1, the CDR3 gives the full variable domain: DGGITQSPKYLFRKEGQNVTLSCEQNLNHDAMYWYRQDPGQGLRLIYYSQIVNDFQKGDIAEGYSVSREKKESFPLTVTSAQKNPTAFYLCASSTRLGGNTEAFFGQGTRLTVV.

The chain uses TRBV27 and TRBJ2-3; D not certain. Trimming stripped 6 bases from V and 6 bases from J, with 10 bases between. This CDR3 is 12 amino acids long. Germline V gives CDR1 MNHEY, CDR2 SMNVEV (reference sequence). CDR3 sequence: CASRTRFDTQYF. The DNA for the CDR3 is TGTGCCAGCAGGACCAGGTTTGATACGCAGTATTTT.

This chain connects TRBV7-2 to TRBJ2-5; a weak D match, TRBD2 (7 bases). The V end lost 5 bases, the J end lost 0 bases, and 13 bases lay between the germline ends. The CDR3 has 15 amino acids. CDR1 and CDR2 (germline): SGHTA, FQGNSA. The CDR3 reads CASSPGGGHQETQYF. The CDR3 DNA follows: TGTGCCAGCAGCCCGGGGGGCGGCCACCAAGAGACCCAGTACTTC.

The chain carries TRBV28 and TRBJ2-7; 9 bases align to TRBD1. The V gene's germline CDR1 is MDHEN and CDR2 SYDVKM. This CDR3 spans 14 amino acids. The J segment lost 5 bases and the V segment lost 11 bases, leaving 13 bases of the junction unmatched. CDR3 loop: CAAEEGDRANEQYF. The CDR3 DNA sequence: TGTGCCGCCGAAGAGGGGGACAGGGCCAACGAGCAGTACTTC.